Listed below are T cell receptor beta chains from one sample, sequenced in a study of cytomegalovirus exposure and HLA in healthy donors. The assay was immunoSEQ multiplex PCR, and TCRdb's table has in-frame clones only and misses some. The repertoire holds 200,000 or so clones, with roughly 76% as singletons. The sequenced sample consisted of PBMCs. All receptors derive from a woman in her 30s in good health and CMV-seropositive. Both conserved end residues are trimmed from each CDR3.

J gene	CDR3 length	V gene	CDR3 protein
TRBJ1-1	13	TRBV5-4	ASSLATQKNTEAF
NA	12	TRBV13	ASSRTGRKTEQY
TRBJ2-7	13	TRBV7-8	ASSFSSGSSYEQY
TRBJ1-5	13	TRBV5-1	ASRESTGGWQPQH
TRBJ1-5	13	TRBV5-1	ASSLDIYSNQPQH
TRBJ2-7	15	TRBV4-2	ASSQGGATRRWDEQY
TRBJ2-4	14	TRBV7-8	ASSLVTGVAKNIQY
TRBJ2-2	14	TRBV4-3	ASSPRGGPGTGELF
TRBJ1-5	14	TRBV2	ASSRTGAFSNQPQH
TRBJ1-5	12	TRBV19	ASSRPGMNQPQH
TRBJ1-4	13	TRBV6-1	ASSGPGQRREKLF
TRBJ1-2	13	TRBV4-3	ASSQATGGGYGYT
TRBJ1-6	12	TRBV30	AWRIRGYNSPLH
TRBJ1-4	12	TRBV28	ASIKGQGREKLF
TRBJ2-3	14	TRBV2	ASSFSSGGKKDTQY
TRBJ2-1	15	TRBV5-1	ASSFGTSGRTYNEQF
TRBJ2-2	15	TRBV7-9	ASSLVGSGSNTGELF
TRBJ2-7	13	TRBV27	ASSLKGGSPLEQY
TRBJ1-5	10	TRBV5-8	ASSPTYQPQH
TRBJ2-5	12	TRBV21-1	ASSKGRAKETQY
TRBJ2-1	12	TRBV5-1	ASSLGDRYNEQF
TRBJ2-1	10	TRBV11-3	ASSLERNEQF
TRBJ1-1	13	TRBV18	ASSPLGTGDTEAF
TRBJ2-1	13	TRBV7-3	ASSLMAGELNEQF
TRBJ1-4	13	TRBV5-1	ASSPSGYTNEKLF
TRBJ1-2	12	TRBV10-3	AISESTENYGYT
TRBJ2-5	14	TRBV6-5	ASSYLAGGLGETQY
TRBJ2-2	13	TRBV18	ASSPNGGRTGELF
TRBJ1-1	12	TRBV28	ASGLINMNTEAF
TRBJ1-6	14	TRBV11-2	ASSLMGSSYNSPLH
TRBJ1-6	11	TRBV7-2	ASSTGVLAPLH
TRBJ2-3	18	TRBV28	ASSPRDRVTSWRSTDTQY
TRBJ2-2	12	TRBV6-6	ASSPDRGTGELF
TRBJ1-1	12	TRBV6-5	ASSYQGATSEAF
TRBJ1-5	11	TRBV5-4	ASSTDYNQPQH
TRBJ2-3	13	TRBV10-3	AISGGREGVDTQY
TRBJ1-5	13	TRBV6-5	ASSYITGGDQPQH
TRBJ1-3	13	TRBV7-2	ASSPWGGAGNTIY
TRBJ2-3	14	TRBV27	ASSPFGTARTDTQY
TRBJ2-7	12	TRBV19	ASSIGPLAGEQY
TRBJ1-2	11	TRBV6-5	ASSFQGMNGYT
TRBJ1-2	13	TRBV7-2	ASSDTPGTGDGYT
TRBJ1-2	12	TRBV5-1	ASSLGSSGDGYT
TRBJ2-7	11	TRBV5-1	ASSTGPDYEQY
TRBJ2-3	13	TRBV12-5	ASARFTMGADTQY
TRBJ1-1	11	TRBV7-2	ASSKGGNTEAF
TRBJ1-6	12	TRBV7-9	ASSPGQGGSPLH
TRBJ2-7	14	TRBV5-1	ASSLSRAGSPYEQY
TRBJ1-1	13	TRBV7-3	ASSYLGQMNTEAF
TRBJ1-2	13	TRBV11-2	ASSYRGLANYGYT
TRBJ2-7	11	TRBV7-3	ASSEGLVAEQY
TRBJ2-5	13	TRBV6-1	ASSDLGTGQETQY